This TCR beta chain was identified during a study of blood T cell repertoires in COVID-19. Turning to the study itself: Donors in the United States, Italy and Spain gave samples during acute or convalescent COVID-19.

Clones were read by immunoSEQ multiplex PCR, and TCRdb kept only the in-frame ones, dropping some. Here the sample spans roughly 250,000 clones, 88% being singletons. The CDR3 has 17 amino acids. V was trimmed by 0 bases and J by 7 bases, leaving 20 bases between them. CDR1 and CDR2 from the germline V gene are MNHEY and SVGEGT. The gene calls are TRBV6-2 or TRBV6-3 and TRBJ2-3; tentatively, D is TRBD2 (6 bases). The source is a woman aged 40-49 years who had been exposed to COVID-19. The sequencing sample was made of PBMCs or T cells enriched from blood (not recorded which). The CDR3, as DNA: TGTGCCAGCAGTTACTCGACGGGACTCGCCTCGTTGAATACGCAGTATTTT. Amino acids: CASSYSTGLASLNTQYF.